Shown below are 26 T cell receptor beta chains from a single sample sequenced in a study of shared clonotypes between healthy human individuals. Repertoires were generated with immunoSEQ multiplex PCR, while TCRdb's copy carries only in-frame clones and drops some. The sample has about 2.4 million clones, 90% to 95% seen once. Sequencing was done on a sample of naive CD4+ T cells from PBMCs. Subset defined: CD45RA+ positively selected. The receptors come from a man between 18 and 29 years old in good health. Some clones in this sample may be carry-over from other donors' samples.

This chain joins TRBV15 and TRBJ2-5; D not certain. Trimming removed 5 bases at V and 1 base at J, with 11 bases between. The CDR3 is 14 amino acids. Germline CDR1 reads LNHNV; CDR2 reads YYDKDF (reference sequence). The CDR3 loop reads CATSLTRLQETQYF. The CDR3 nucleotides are TGTGCCACCAGCTTAACAAGACTCCAAGAGACCCAGTACTTC.

The CDR3 spells CASSYSGGIGANVLTF. As DNA, the CDR3 is TGTGCCAGCAGTTACTCAGGGGGCATTGGGGCCAACGTCCTGACTTTC. The gene calls are TRBV6-6 and TRBJ2-6, with 7 bases that match TRBD1. Germline CDR1 MNHNY, CDR2 SVGAGI (reference sequence). The CDR3 is 16 residues long. J gave up 3 bases and V 0 bases, and 2 bases lay outside the gene matches.

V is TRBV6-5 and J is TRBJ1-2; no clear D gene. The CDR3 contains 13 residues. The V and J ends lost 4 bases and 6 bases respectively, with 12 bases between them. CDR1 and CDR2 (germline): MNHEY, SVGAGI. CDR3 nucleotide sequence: TGTGCCAGCAGTTTCGAGGGAAGGAATGGCTACACCTTC. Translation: CASSFEGRNGYTF.

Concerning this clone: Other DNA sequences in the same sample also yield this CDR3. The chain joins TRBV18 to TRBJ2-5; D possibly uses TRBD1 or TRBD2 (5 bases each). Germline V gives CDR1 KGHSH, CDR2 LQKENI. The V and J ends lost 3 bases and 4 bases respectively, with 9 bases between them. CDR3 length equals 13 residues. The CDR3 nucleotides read TGTGCCAGCTCACCCGGGACGACAGAGACCCAGTACTTC. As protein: CASSPGTTETQYF.

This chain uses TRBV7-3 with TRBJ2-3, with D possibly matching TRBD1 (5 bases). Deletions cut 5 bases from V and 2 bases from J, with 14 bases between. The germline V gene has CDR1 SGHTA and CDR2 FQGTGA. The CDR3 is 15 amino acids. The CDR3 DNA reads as TGTGCCAGCAGCCCACTGGGGCATCCCACAGATACGCAGTATTTT. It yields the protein CASSPLGHPTDTQYF.

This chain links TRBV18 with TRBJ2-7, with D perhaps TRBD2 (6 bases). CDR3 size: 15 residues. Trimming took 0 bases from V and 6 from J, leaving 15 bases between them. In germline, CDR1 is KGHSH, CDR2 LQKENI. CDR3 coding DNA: TGTGCCAGCTCACCACCGGGAGGTGACACCGGCGAGCAGTACTTC. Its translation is CASSPPGGDTGEQYF. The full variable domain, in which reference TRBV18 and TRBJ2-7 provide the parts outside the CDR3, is NAGVMQNPRHLVRRRGQEARLRCSPMKGHSHVYWYRQLPEEGLKFMVYLQKENIIDESGMPKERFSAEFPKEGPSILRIQQVVRGDSAAYFCASSPPGGDTGEQYFGPGTRLTVT.

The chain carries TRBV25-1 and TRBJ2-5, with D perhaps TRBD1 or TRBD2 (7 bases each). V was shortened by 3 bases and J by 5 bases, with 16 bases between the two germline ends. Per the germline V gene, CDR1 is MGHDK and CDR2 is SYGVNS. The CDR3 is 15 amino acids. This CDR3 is CASSDARQGGETQYF. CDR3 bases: TGTGCCAGCAGTGATGCGAGACAGGGAGGGGAGACCCAGTACTTC. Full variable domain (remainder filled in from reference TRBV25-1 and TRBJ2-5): EADIYQTPRYLVIGTGKKITLECSQTMGHDKMYWYQQDPGMELHLIHYSYGVNSTEKGDLSSESTVSRIRTEHFPLTLESARPSHTSQYLCASSDARQGGETQYFGPGTRLLVL.

Here the CDR3 reads CASSGWTENQPQHF. Written as DNA, the CDR3 is TGTGCCAGCTCAGGGTGGACCGAGAATCAGCCCCAGCATTTT. The V gene is TRBV18, the J gene TRBJ1-5; no definite D call. This CDR3 has 14 residues. V lost 5 bases and J lost 4, with 12 bases in between. Germline loops: CDR1 KGHSH, CDR2 LQKENI.

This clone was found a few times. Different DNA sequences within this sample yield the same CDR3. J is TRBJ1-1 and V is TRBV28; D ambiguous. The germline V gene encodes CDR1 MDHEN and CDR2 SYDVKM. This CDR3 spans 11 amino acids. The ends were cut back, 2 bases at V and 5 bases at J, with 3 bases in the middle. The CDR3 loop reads CASSLITEAFF. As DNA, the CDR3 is TGTGCCAGCAGTTTAATTACTGAAGCTTTCTTT.

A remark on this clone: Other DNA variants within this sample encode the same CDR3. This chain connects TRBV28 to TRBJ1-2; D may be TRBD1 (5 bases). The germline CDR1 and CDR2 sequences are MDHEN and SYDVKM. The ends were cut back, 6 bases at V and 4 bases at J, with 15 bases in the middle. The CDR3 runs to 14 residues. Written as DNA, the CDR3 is TGTGCCAGCAGCCTCTTCGGCAGGGCCTATGGCTACACCTTC. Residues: CASSLFGRAYGYTF.

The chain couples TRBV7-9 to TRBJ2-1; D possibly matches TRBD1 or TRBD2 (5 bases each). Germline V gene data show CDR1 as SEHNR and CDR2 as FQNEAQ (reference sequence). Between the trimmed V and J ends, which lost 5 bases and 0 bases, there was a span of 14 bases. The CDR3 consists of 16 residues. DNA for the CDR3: TGTGCCAGCAGCCCCAAGTGGGACCGCTCCTACAATGAGCAGTTCTTC. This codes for CASSPKWDRSYNEQFF.

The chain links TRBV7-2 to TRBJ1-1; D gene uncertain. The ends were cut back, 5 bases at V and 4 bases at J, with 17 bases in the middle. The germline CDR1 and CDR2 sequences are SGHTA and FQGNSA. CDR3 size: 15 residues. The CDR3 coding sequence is TGTGCCAGCAGCCCCCTGGGTGGTTTGGGCACTGAAGCTTTCTTT. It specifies CASSPLGGLGTEAFF.

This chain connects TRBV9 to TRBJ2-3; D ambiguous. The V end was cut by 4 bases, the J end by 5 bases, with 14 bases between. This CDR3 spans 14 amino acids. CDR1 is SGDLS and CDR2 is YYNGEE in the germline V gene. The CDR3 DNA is TGTGCCAGCAGCCCCCCAGCCCTGCAAGATACGCAGTATTTT. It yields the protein CASSPPALQDTQYF.

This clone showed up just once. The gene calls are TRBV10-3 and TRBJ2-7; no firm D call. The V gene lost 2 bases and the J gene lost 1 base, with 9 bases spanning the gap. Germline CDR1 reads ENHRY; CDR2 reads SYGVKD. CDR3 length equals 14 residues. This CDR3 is CAISEGEGSYEQYF. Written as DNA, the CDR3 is TGTGCCATCAGTGAGGGGGAAGGGTCCTACGAGCAGTACTTC.

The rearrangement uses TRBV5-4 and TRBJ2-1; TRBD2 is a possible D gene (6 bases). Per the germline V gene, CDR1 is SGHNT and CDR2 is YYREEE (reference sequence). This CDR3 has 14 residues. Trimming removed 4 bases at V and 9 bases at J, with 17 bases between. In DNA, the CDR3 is TGTGCCAGCAGCGGATCGGCGGGACCGGGTGAGCAGTTCTTC. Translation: CASSGSAGPGEQFF.

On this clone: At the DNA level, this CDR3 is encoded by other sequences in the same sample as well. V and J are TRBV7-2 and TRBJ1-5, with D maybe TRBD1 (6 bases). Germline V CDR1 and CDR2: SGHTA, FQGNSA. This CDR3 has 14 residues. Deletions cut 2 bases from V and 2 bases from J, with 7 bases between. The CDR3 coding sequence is TGTGCCAGCAGCTTATCAGGGGGCAATCAGCCCCAGCATTTT. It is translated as CASSLSGGNQPQHF.

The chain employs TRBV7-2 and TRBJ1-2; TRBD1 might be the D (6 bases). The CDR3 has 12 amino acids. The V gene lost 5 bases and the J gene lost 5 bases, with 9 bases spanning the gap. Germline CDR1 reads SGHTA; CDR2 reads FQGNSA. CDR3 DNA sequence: TGTGCCAGCAGCCCAGGGGAGTATGGCTACACCTTC. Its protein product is CASSPGEYGYTF.

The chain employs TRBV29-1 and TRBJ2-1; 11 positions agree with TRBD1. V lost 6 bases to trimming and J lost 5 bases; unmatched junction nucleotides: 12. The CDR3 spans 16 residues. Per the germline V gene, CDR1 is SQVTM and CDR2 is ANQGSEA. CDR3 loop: CSVSGRPGQGDNEQFF. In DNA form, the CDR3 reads TGCAGCGTCTCGGGGCGTCCGGGACAGGGGGACAATGAGCAGTTCTTC.

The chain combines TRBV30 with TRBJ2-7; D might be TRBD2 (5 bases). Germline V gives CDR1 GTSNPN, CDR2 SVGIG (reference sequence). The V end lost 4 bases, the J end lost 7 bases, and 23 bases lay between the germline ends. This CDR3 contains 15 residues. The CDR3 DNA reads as TGTGCCTGGATTCCCGGGCCGGGAACGATGGGTGAGCAGTACTTC. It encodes CAWIPGPGTMGEQYF.

This CDR3 is CAWSRWDSRNTEAFF. CDR3 DNA sequence: TGTGCCTGGAGTCGGTGGGACAGTCGAAACACTGAAGCTTTCTTT. The rearrangement joins TRBV30 to TRBJ1-1; 7 bases are shared with TRBD1. The CDR3 spans 15 residues. CDR1 and CDR2 from the germline V gene are GTSNPN and SVGIG (reference sequence). Trimming at V came to 2 bases and at J to 2 bases, leaving 8 bases not matched to a gene.

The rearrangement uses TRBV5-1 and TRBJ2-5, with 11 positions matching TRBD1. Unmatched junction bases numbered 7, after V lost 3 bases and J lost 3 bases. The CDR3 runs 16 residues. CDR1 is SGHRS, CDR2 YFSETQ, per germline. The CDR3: CASSWPGTGGEETQYF. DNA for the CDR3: TGCGCCAGCAGCTGGCCCGGGACAGGGGGGGAAGAGACCCAGTACTTC.

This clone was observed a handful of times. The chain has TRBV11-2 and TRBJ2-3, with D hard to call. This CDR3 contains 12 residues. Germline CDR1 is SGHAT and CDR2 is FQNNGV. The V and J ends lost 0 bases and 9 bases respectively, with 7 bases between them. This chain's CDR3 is CASSLDLETQYF. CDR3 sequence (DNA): TGTGCCAGCAGCTTAGATCTAGAGACGCAGTATTTT. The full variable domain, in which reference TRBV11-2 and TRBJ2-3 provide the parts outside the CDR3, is EAGVAQSPRYKIIEKRQSVAFWCNPISGHATLYWYQQILGQGPKLLIQFQNNGVVDDSQLPKDRFSAERLKGVDSTLKIQPAKLEDSAVYLCASSLDLETQYFGPGTRLTVL.

The CDR3 sequence is CASTPGGARISYEQYF. The DNA of the CDR3 is TGTGCCTCGACCCCAGGGGGCGCCCGGATTTCCTACGAGCAGTACTTC. The chain carries TRBV28 and TRBJ2-7; the match to TRBD1 covers 8 bases. The J segment lost 1 base and the V segment lost 11 bases, leaving 16 bases of the junction unmatched. The CDR3 is 16 residues long. Germline V lookup: CDR1 MDHEN, CDR2 SYDVKM.

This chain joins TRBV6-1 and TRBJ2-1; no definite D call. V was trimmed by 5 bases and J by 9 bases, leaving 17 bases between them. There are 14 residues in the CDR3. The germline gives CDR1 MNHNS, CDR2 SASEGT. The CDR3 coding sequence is TGTGCCAGCAGTCTAGTCCTGGTTCGGAGTGAGCAGTTCTTC. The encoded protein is CASSLVLVRSEQFF.

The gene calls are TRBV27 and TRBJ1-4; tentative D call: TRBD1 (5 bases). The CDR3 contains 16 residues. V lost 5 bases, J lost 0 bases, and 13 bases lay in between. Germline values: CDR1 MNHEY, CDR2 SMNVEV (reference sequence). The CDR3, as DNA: TGTGCCAGCAGTCCTGACAGATCAGCAACTAATGAAAAACTGTTTTTT. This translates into CASSPDRSATNEKLFF.

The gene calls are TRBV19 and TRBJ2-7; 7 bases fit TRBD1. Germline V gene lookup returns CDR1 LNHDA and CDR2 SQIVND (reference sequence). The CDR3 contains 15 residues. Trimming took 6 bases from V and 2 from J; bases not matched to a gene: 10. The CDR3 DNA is TGTGCCAGTAGCCCGCGTGGAACAGGGGCCTACGAGCAGTACTTC. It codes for CASSPRGTGAYEQYF.